A single sample is the source of the 27 T cell receptor beta chains below, sequenced in a study of T cells in Graves' hyperthyroidism and ophthalmopathy. The CDR3 regions of TCR beta were amplified from RNA transcripts. In the first-round RT-PCR of the TCR CDR3, the HTBI primer set was used. A single record per CDR3 protein comes from TCRdb applying MiXCR to the multiplex PCR reads. The profile shows under 750,000 distinct CDR3 sequences, roughly 20% of them singletons. Sequenced input: blood. The origin of the receptors is a woman aged 50 to 60 with Graves' hyperthyroidism that later progressed to Graves' ophthalmopathy.

In this sample, this clonotype turned up a few times. CDR3 sequence reads: CASSSRQGSTRSSYNEQFF. CDR3 bases: TGTGCCAGCAGCTCCAGACAGGGGTCTACGCGTAGCTCCTACAATGAGCAGTTCTTC. The rearrangement uses TRBV5-6 and TRBJ2-1; TRBD1 matches 8 bases. CDR1 and CDR2 from the germline V gene are SGHDT and YYEEEE. CDR3 length equals 19 residues. With 3 bases clipped from V and 0 bases from J, the junction kept 14 bases outside the gene matches.

Turning to this clonotype: This may be a read error: a much more frequent sequence differs by one nucleotide. In DNA, the CDR3 is TGTGCCGGCAGCCAAGTAATCGGGGCAGGGGACTATGGCTACACCTTC. Its protein product is CAGSQVIGAGDYGYTF. This chain connects TRBV3-1 to TRBJ1-2, with a weak D call TRBD1 (6 bases). Germline CDR1 and CDR2: LGHDT and YNNKEL (reference sequence). The CDR3 consists of 16 residues.

The sample holds many counts of this clonotype. The chain combines TRBV3-1 with TRBJ2-3, with a tentative D call TRBD2 (6 bases). Trimming removed 1 base from V and 4 bases from J, with 12 bases in between. The CDR3 has 15 amino acids. Per the germline V gene, CDR1 is LGHDT and CDR2 is YNNKEL (reference sequence). The CDR3 loop is CASSQGTRGSDTQYF. The DNA for the CDR3 is TGTGCCAGCAGCCAAGGGACACGGGGGTCAGATACGCAGTATTTT.

The chain carries TRBV19 and TRBJ2-5; the match to TRBD2 covers 12 bases. V was pared by 3 bases and J by 1 base, with 0 bases of the junction left unmatched. The CDR3 has 15 residues. Per the germline V gene, CDR1 is LNHDA and CDR2 is SQIVND (reference sequence). The CDR3 protein is CASSMTSGSQETQYF. CDR3 bases: TGTGCCAGTAGTATGACTAGCGGGAGCCAAGAGACCCAGTACTTC.

CDR3 nucleotide sequence: TGTGCCAGCGGACACTCCGGCGGAACTGAAGCTTTCTTT. Amino acids: CASGHSGGTEAFF. This sequence joins TRBV6-1 and TRBJ1-1; possibly TRBD1 for D (5 bases). The germline CDR1 and CDR2 sequences are MNHNS and SASEGT. Trimming removed 8 bases at V and 5 bases at J, with 15 bases between. The CDR3 covers 13 residues.

This clonotype was seen many times. The chain employs TRBV18 and TRBJ1-1, with D perhaps TRBD1 (6 bases). Per germline, CDR1 KGHSH and CDR2 LQKENI. The V end was cut by 7 bases, the J end by 3 bases, with 15 bases between. This CDR3 has 14 residues. Written as DNA, the CDR3 is TGTGCCAGCTATACCCCGGGGGCGCACACTGAAGCTTTCTTT. Protein: CASYTPGAHTEAFF.

This sequence joins TRBV5-6 and TRBJ2-1; D is ambiguous. Germline V gene sequence: CDR1 SGHDT, CDR2 YYEEEE. The CDR3 has 13 residues. The germline V and J ends were trimmed by 2 bases and 5 bases, with 8 bases remaining between them. CDR3 coding DNA: TGTGCCAGCAGCTTCGAGGACGACAATGAGCAGTTCTTC. It specifies CASSFEDDNEQFF. Complete variable domain (other parts from reference TRBV5-6 and TRBJ2-1): DAGVTQSPTHLIKTRGQQVTLRCSPKSGHDTVSWYQQALGQGPQFIFQYYEEEERQRGNFPDRFSGHQFPNYSSELNVNALLLGDSALYLCASSFEDDNEQFFGPGTRLTVL.

Concerning this clonotype: Since a much larger clone is just one base distant, this may be a read error. The CDR3 DNA reads as TGTGCCAGCAGCGGGGGACAGGGGAATGGCTACACCTTC. The encoded protein is CASSGGQGNGYTF. This chain uses TRBV12-3 or TRBV12-4 with TRBJ1-2, with 10 nucleotides matching TRBD1. J gave up 6 bases and V 6 bases, and 4 bases lay outside the gene matches. The CDR3 totals 13 residues.

This clonotype was seen a few times. The chain links TRBV7-9 to TRBJ2-3; TRBD1 agrees at 9 bases. The CDR3 length is 12 residues. Germline CDR1 and CDR2: SEHNR and FQNEAQ (reference sequence). J gave up 13 bases and V 5 bases, and 7 bases lay outside the gene matches. The CDR3 DNA sequence: TGTGCCAGCAGCCCTGGGGACAGGGTTGAGTATTTT. This encodes CASSPGDRVEYF.

This clonotype has only a few counts. V is TRBV4-1 and J is TRBJ1-2; D not resolved. The CDR3 sequence is 15 residues long. Per the germline V gene, CDR1 is MGHRA and CDR2 is YSYEKL. With 1 base removed from V and 1 base from J, the gap between germline ends came to 10 bases. The CDR3 region is CASSQGKGSNYGYTF. The CDR3 DNA sequence: TGCGCCAGCAGCCAAGGGAAAGGAAGTAACTATGGCTACACCTTC.

This clonotype has ten or more counts. The gene calls are TRBV12-3 or TRBV12-4 and TRBJ1-4, with 10 bases lining up with TRBD1. With V trimmed by 5 bases and J by 8 bases, 11 bases remained unmatched. The CDR3 is made up of 16 amino acids. The CDR3: CASSPQLGTGEEKLFF. CDR3 nucleotides: TGTGCCAGCAGTCCTCAATTGGGGACAGGGGAGGAAAAACTGTTTTTT.

V is TRBV20-1 and J is TRBJ1-5; D remains unclear. The germline CDR1 and CDR2 sequences are DFQATT and SNEGSKA (reference sequence). CDR3 length: 14 amino acids. V was shortened by 6 bases and J by 0 bases, with 12 bases between the two germline ends. CDR3 nucleotide sequence: TGCAGTGCCCAGTTAGGGTATAGCAATCAGCCCCAGCATTTT. Its protein product is CSAQLGYSNQPQHF.

This clonotype was counted a few times. The gene calls are TRBV10-3 and TRBJ1-1; D is unresolved. CDR3 length: 14 amino acids. Trimming pared 4 bases from V and 1 base from J, leaving 10 bases between. Germline CDR1 is ENHRY and CDR2 is SYGVKD. CDR3 sequence (DNA): TGTGCCATCAGTGGGCGGGGAAAGAACACTGAAGCTTTCTTT. It codes for CAISGRGKNTEAFF.

The sample holds many counts of this clonotype. The genes are TRBV2 and TRBJ1-1; D remains ambiguous. V was clipped by 2 bases and J by 2 bases, with 9 bases between them. This CDR3 is built from 14 residues. Germline V gene data show CDR1 as SNHLY and CDR2 as FYNNEI. CDR3 coding DNA: TGTGCCAGCAGTGAATCCAGGCTAAACACTGAAGCTTTCTTT. Protein: CASSESRLNTEAFF.

This clonotype came up many times. V is TRBV3-1 and J is TRBJ2-7; 8 positions agree with TRBD1. J lost 6 bases, V lost 3 bases, and 10 bases had no gene match. This CDR3 contains 15 residues. Germline CDR1 reads LGHDT; CDR2 reads YNNKEL (reference sequence). The CDR3 here is CASSHADRGGVEQYF. CDR3 nucleotide sequence: TGTGCCAGCAGCCATGCTGACAGGGGAGGCGTCGAGCAGTACTTC.

This clonotype was counted between two and nine times. This chain links TRBV6-1 with TRBJ2-1; no reliable D call. This CDR3 contains 13 residues. Trimming shortened V by 1 base and J by 7 bases, and 8 bases separated the two germline ends. Germline CDR1 is MNHNS and CDR2 is SASEGT. The CDR3 protein is CASSEGPPNEQFF. The CDR3 DNA reads as TGTGCCAGCAGTGAAGGGCCGCCGAATGAGCAGTTCTTC.

The V call is TRBV27, the J call TRBJ1-5; D possibly corresponds to TRBD1 (5 bases). Looked up from germline, CDR1 is MNHEY and CDR2 is SMNVEV (reference sequence). Trimming stripped 3 bases from V and 5 bases from J, with 11 bases between. This CDR3 contains 14 residues. The CDR3: CASSFSRGDQPQHF. The CDR3 coding sequence is TGTGCCAGCAGTTTCTCGAGAGGGGATCAGCCCCAGCATTTT.

This clonotype has ten or more counts. The V gene is TRBV11-2, the J gene TRBJ2-5, with 7 bases fitting TRBD1. The J segment lost 3 bases and the V segment lost 3 bases, leaving 1 base of the junction unmatched. CDR3 length: 13 residues. CDR1 SGHAT and CDR2 FQNNGV come from the germline V gene. The CDR3 nucleotides read TGTGCCAGCAGCTTTACAGGGGAAGAGACCCAGTACTTC. Its protein is CASSFTGEETQYF. The full variable domain, in which reference TRBV11-2 and TRBJ2-5 provide the parts outside the CDR3, is EAGVAQSPRYKIIEKRQSVAFWCNPISGHATLYWYQQILGQGPKLLIQFQNNGVVDDSQLPKDRFSAERLKGVDSTLKIQPAKLEDSAVYLCASSFTGEETQYFGPGTRLLVL.

This clonotype has ten or more counts. The chain combines TRBV2 with TRBJ1-3; D is ambiguous. The germline gives CDR1 SNHLY, CDR2 FYNNEI. CDR3 size: 13 residues. Trimming stripped 6 bases from V and 2 bases from J, with 8 bases between. The CDR3 is CASSFLTGNTIYF. The CDR3 nucleotides read TGTGCCAGCAGCTTTCTGACTGGAAACACCATATATTTT.

The sample holds a few counts of this clonotype. The chain is built from TRBV4-1 and TRBJ2-2; 7 bases agree with TRBD1. CDR3 length: 16 residues. V shed 3 bases and J 6 bases; nucleotides not matched to a gene: 10. CDR1 and CDR2 from the germline V gene are MGHRA and YSYEKL. The CDR3 here is CASSQTDRVRAGELFF. CDR3 in DNA: TGCGCCAGCAGCCAGACCGACAGGGTTCGGGCCGGGGAGCTGTTTTTT.

This chain joins TRBV18 and TRBJ1-1; D ambiguous. This CDR3 has 15 amino acids. Germline values: CDR1 KGHSH, CDR2 LQKENI. V was trimmed by 0 bases and J by 5 bases, leaving 13 bases between them. The CDR3 DNA reads as TGTGCCAGCTCACCACCGCTACGTATTGAGACTGAAGCTTTCTTT. It encodes CASSPPLRIETEAFF.

The rearrangement joins TRBV20-1 to TRBJ1-6, with a possible D match to TRBD1 (6 bases). V was cut by 6 bases and J by 8 bases, with 17 bases left in between. This CDR3 has 14 residues. From germline, CDR1 is DFQATT and CDR2 SNEGSKA (reference sequence). The CDR3 region has the DNA TGCAGTGCCCCCATAGGGGGGATGTATTCACCCCTCCACTTT. Protein product: CSAPIGGMYSPLHF.

This clonotype was picked up many times. The chain recombines TRBV11-2 with TRBJ2-1; no reliable D call. CDR3 size: 15 residues. Germline-derived CDR1 and CDR2 are SGHAT and FQNNGV. V was clipped by 2 bases and J by 6 bases, with 14 bases between them. CDR3 loop: CASSLLLGGFNEQFF. The CDR3 nucleotides are TGTGCCAGCAGCTTACTCCTAGGTGGCTTCAATGAGCAGTTCTTC.

The chain combines TRBV2 with TRBJ1-2; D is unclear. Germline V CDR1 and CDR2: SNHLY, FYNNEI. The CDR3 loop spans 9 amino acids. V gave up 9 bases and J gave up 2 bases, with 1 base separating them. The CDR3 sequence: CARNYGYTF. For the CDR3, the DNA is TGTGCCAGGAACTATGGCTACACCTTC.

This clonotype was picked up many times. The V and J genes are TRBV6-1 and TRBJ2-7, with unresolved D. Germline V lookup: CDR1 MNHNS, CDR2 SASEGT. This CDR3 contains 12 residues. The V and J ends lost 6 bases and 2 bases respectively, with 8 bases between them. CDR3 DNA sequence: TGTGCCAGCAGGTTTTTCACCTACGAGCAGTACTTC. Translation: CASRFFTYEQYF.

The V and J genes are TRBV6-5 and TRBJ1-1, with TRBD1 matching over 8 bases. Per germline, CDR1 MNHEY and CDR2 SVGAGI. This CDR3 spans 15 amino acids. V shed 6 bases, J shed 5 bases, and the junction held 11 bases outside the gene matches. CDR3 residues: CASRLVQGVGTEAFF. The DNA of the CDR3 is TGTGCCAGCAGACTCGTACAGGGGGTCGGAACTGAAGCTTTCTTT.

The rearrangement links TRBV19 to TRBJ2-1, with 7 bases fitting TRBD1. Germline CDR1 and CDR2: LNHDA and SQIVND (reference sequence). This CDR3 has 14 residues. V gave up 7 bases and J gave up 6 bases; unmatched junction bases: 9. CDR3 DNA sequence: TGTGCCAGTACCCCACAGGGGAAGTTCAATGAGCAGTTCTTC. It encodes CASTPQGKFNEQFF.